This record concerns one T cell receptor (beta chain) sequence. Its target is unknown. The sample is drawn from a study of a mutant IDH1 vaccine in newly diagnosed glioma. Study-wide context: Scheduled for weeks 1, 3, 5, 7, 11, 15, 19 and 23, eight vaccinations were given to patients. Vaccine administration was initiated 4-6 weeks following radiotherapy alone, or with temozolomide cycles. Mean patient age was approximately 40 years; roughly 62% were male and roughly 38% female.

The time point here: week 5, during vaccination. Vaccination used 300 ug of mutant IDH1 20-mer peptide per dose, with topical imiquimod. The CDR3 contains 15 residues. The germline V and J ends were trimmed by 5 bases and 6 bases, with 17 bases remaining between them. Germline V gene sequence: CDR1 SEHNR, CDR2 FQNEAQ (reference sequence). The study's findings and limits: Among top peripheral T cell clonotypes, changes seemed unrelated to pseudoprogression.

Clones were read by immunoSEQ multiplex PCR, and TCRdb kept only the in-frame ones, dropping some. The sample has about 51,000 clones; around 80% are singletons. This receptor was obtained from a woman aged 40 to 50 with glioma. The specimen was PBMCs, collected from a glioma patient whose treatment included an IDH1 peptide vaccine. The chain recombines TRBV7-9 with TRBJ2-1; D is uncertain. The CDR3, as DNA: TGTGCCAGCAGCCACTCGGAGTCCTCGGGCAATGAGCAGTTCTTC. This translates into CASSHSESSGNEQFF.